This T cell receptor beta chain was recorded in a study of identical twins. The CDR3 sequence is 18 residues long. Germline-derived CDR1 and CDR2 are SGHAT and FQDESV (reference sequence). Trimming took 6 bases from V and 0 from J; bases not matched to a gene: 8. MiXCR, run by TCRdb on the 5' RACE reads, gives a single entry per CDR3 protein. The sample lists 690,000 or so distinct CDR3 sequences, around 8.3% occurring once. Separately, the same data were catalogued under a study of yellow fever vaccine responses in identical twins.

The material sequenced was PBMCs. The rearrangement uses TRBV11-1 and TRBJ2-3; TRBD2 agrees at 14 bases. The clonotype originates from a young woman in good health. DNA of the CDR3: TGTGCCAGCAGGCCCGGGACTAGCGGGGGTTTTAGCACAGATACGCAGTATTTT. Its translation: CASRPGTSGGFSTDTQYF.